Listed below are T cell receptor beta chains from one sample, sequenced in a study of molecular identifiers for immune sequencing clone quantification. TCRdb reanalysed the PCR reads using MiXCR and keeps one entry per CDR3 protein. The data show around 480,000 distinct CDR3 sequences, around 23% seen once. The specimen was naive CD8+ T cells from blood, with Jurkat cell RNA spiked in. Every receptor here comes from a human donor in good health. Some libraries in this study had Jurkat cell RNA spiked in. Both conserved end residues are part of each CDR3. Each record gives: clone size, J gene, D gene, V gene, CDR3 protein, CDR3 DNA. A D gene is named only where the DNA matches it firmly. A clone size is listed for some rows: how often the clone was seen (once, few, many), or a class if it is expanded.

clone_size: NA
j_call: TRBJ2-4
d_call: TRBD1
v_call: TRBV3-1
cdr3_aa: CASSPIKGQGVRIQYF
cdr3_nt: TGTGCCAGCAGCCCCATAAAGGGACAGGGGGTTCGCATTCAGTACTTC

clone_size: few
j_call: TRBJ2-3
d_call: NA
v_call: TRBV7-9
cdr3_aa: CAGSLGTDTQYF
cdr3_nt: TGTGCCGGCAGCTTAGGGACCGATACGCAGTATTTT

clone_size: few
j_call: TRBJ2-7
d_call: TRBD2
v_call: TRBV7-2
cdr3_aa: CAGSPSSGGAYEQYF
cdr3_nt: TGTGCCGGCAGCCCATCAAGCGGGGGGGCCTACGAGCAGTACTTC

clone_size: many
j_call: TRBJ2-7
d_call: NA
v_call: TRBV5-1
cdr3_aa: CASSVGAGNSYEQYF
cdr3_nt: TGCGCCAGCAGCGTCGGGGCAGGTAACTCCTACGAGCAGTACTTC

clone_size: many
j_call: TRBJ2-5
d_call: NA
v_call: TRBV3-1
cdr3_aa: CASSRGGLETQYF
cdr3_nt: TGTGCCAGCAGCCGTGGGGGGCTGGAGACCCAGTACTTC

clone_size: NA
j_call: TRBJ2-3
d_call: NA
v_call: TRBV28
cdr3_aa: CASSLGGRPTDTQYF
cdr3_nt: TGTGCCAGCAGTTTAGGTGGGAGACCCACAGATACGCAGTATTTT

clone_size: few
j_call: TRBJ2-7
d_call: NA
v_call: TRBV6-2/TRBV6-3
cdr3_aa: CASSLLPFKGEQYF
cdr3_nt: TGTGCCAGCAGTTTGTTACCCTTCAAAGGCGAGCAGTACTTC

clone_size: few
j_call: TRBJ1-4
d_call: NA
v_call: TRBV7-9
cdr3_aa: CASVGTREKLFF
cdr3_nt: TGTGCCAGCGTGGGGACTCGTGAAAAACTGTTTTTT

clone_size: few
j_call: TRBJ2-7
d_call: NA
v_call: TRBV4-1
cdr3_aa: CASSQDRDRTYEQYF
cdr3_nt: TGCGCCAGCAGCCAAGACCGGGACCGTACCTACGAGCAGTACTTC

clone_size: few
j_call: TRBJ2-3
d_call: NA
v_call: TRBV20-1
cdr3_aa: CSAGGDVTDTQYF
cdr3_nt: TGCAGTGCCGGCGGGGACGTCACAGATACGCAGTATTTT

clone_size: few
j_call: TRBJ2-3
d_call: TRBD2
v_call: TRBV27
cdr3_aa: CASSLVAGWSDTQYF
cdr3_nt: TGTGCCAGCAGTTTGGTAGCGGGATGGTCAGATACGCAGTATTTT

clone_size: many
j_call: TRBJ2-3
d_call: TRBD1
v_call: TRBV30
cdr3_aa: CAWSLEGQGTDTQYF
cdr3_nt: TGTGCCTGGAGCCTCGAGGGACAGGGCACAGATACGCAGTATTTT

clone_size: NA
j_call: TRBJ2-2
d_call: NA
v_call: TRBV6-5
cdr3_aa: CASRDGAGITRLNTWELFF
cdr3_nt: TGTGCCAGCCGAGATGGCGCGGGAATAACCCGACTGAACACCTGGGAGCTGTTTTTT

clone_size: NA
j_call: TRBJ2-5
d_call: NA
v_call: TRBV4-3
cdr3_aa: CASSQDQGLETQYF
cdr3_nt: TGCGCCAGCAGCCAAGATCAGGGTCTGGAGACCCAGTACTTC

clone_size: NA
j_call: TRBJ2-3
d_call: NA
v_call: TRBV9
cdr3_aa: CASSVVQEGADTQYF
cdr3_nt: TGTGCCAGCAGCGTAGTACAGGAAGGCGCAGATACGCAGTATTTT

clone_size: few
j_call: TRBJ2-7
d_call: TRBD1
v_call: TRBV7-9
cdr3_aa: CASSFGGQGPYEQYF
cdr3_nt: TGTGCCAGCAGCTTTGGAGGACAGGGTCCGTACGAGCAGTACTTC

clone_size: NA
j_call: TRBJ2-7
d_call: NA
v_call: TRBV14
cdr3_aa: CASSQEAGVLYEQYF
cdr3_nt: TGTGCCAGCAGCCAAGAAGCAGGGGTCCTCTACGAGCAGTACTTC

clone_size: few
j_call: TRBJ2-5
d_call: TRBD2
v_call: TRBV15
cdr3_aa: CATSSSSGSGETQYF
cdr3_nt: TGTGCCACCAGCAGCTCTAGCGGGAGCGGTGAGACCCAGTACTTC

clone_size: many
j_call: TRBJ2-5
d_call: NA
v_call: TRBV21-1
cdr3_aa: CASNRQAQETQYF
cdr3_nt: TGTGCCAGCAATAGGCAGGCCCAAGAGACCCAGTACTTC

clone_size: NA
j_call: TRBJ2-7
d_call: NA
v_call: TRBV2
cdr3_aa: CASSDEAISYEQYF
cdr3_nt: TGTGCCAGCAGTGATGAGGCAATCTCCTACGAGCAGTACTTC

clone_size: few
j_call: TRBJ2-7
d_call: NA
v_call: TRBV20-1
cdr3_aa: CSAPVREFEQYF
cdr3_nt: TGCAGTGCCCCTGTTCGGGAGTTCGAGCAGTACTTC

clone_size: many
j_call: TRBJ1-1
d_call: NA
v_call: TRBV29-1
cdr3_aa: CSVDLQDSPEAFF
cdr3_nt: TGCAGCGTTGACCTCCAGGACAGTCCAGAAGCTTTCTTT

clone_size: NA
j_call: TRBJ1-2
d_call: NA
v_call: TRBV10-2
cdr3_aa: CASSEWDLVNGYTF
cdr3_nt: TGCGCCAGCAGTGAGTGGGACCTTGTAAATGGCTACACCTTC

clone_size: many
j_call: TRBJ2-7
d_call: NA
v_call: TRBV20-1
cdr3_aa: CSARDGTYEQYF
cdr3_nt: TGCAGTGCTAGAGACGGTACCTACGAGCAGTACTTC

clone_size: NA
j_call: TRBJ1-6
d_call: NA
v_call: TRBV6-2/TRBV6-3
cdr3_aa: CARSISRVRSPLHF
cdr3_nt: TGTGCCAGAAGTATATCCAGGGTGCGATCACCCCTCCACTTT

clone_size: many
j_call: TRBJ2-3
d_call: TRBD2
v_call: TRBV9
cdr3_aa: CASSVSLPTSGRSTDTQYF
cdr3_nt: TGTGCCAGCAGCGTATCCCTACCGACTAGCGGCCGTAGCACAGATACGCAGTATTTT

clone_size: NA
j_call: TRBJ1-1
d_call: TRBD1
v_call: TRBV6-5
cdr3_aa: CASSYEGQGGPTEAFF
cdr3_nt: TGTGCCAGCAGTTACGAGGGACAGGGGGGTCCCACTGAAGCTTTCTTT

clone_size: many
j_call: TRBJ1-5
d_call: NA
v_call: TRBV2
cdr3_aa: CASSEGKNQPQHF
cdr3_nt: TGTGCCAGCAGTGAAGGGAAAAATCAGCCCCAGCATTTT

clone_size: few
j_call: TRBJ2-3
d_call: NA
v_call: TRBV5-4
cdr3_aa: CASSPSGALVSTDTQYF
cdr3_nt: TGTGCCAGCAGCCCGAGTGGGGCCCTAGTCAGCACAGATACGCAGTATTTT

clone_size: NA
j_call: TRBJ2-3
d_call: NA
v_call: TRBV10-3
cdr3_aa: CAIRDDQLRTDTQYF
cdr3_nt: TGTGCCATCAGGGACGACCAACTGCGAACAGATACGCAGTATTTT

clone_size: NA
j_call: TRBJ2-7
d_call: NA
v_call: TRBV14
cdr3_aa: CASSQAYYEQYF
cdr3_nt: TGTGCCAGCAGCCAAGCGTACTACGAGCAGTACTTC

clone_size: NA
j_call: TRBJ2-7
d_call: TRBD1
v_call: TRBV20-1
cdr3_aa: CSASDKRQGSWYEQYF
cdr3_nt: TGCAGTGCTAGTGACAAACGACAGGGTTCTTGGTACGAGCAGTACTTC

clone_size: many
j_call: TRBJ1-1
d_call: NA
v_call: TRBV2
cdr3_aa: CASSEVWGPRTEAFF
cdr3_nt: TGTGCCAGCAGTGAGGTTTGGGGGCCAAGGACTGAAGCTTTCTTT

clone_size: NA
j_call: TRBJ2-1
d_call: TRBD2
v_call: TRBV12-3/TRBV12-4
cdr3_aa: CASRRTSGGAYEQFF
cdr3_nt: TGTGCCAGCAGGCGGACTAGCGGGGGGGCGTATGAGCAGTTCTTC

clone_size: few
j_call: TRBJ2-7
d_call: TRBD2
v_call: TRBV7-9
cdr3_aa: CASSLASGRDEQYF
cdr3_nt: TGTGCCAGCAGCTTAGCTAGCGGGAGGGACGAGCAGTACTTC

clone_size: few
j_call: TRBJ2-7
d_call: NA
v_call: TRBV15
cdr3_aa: CATSREPRYEQYF
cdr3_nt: TGTGCCACCAGCAGAGAACCCCGCTACGAGCAGTACTTC

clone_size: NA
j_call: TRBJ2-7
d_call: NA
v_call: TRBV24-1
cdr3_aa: CATSDLGHEQYF
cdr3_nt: TGTGCCACCAGTGATTTGGGGCACGAGCAGTACTTC

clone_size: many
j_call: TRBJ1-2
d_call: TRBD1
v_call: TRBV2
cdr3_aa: CATADRDRDDYGYTF
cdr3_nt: TGTGCCACCGCTGACCGGGACAGGGACGACTATGGCTACACCTTC

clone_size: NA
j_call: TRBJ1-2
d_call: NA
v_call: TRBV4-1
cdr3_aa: CASSQERGAPALYGYTF
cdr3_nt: TGCGCCAGCAGCCAAGAGCGGGGTGCTCCCGCCCTCTATGGCTACACCTTC

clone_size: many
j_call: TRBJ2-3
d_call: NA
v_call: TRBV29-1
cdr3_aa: CSVSNINTDTQYF
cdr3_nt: TGCAGCGTTTCAAACATAAACACAGATACGCAGTATTTT

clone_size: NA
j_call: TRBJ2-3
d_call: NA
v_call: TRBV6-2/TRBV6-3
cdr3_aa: CSSSYSRDTQYF
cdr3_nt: TGTTCCAGCAGTTACTCGAGAGATACGCAGTATTTT

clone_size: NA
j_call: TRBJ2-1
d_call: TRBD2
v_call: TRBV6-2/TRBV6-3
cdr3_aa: CASSYAPTSYYNEQFF
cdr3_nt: TGTGCCAGCAGTTACGCCCCGACTAGCTATTACAATGAGCAGTTCTTC

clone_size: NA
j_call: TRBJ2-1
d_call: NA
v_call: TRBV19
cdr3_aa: CATIGPGSSYNEQIF
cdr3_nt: TGTGCCACCATAGGGCCAGGGAGCTCCTACAATGAGCAGATCTTC

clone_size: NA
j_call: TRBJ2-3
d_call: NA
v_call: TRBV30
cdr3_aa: CAWALDYSDTQYF
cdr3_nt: TGTGCCTGGGCCCTGGACTATTCAGATACGCAGTATTTT

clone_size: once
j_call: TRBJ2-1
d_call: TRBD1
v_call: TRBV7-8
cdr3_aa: CASSPSGWDRAYNEQLF
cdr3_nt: TGCGCCAGCAGCCCATCAGGGTGGGACAGGGCCTACAATGAGCAGCTCTTC

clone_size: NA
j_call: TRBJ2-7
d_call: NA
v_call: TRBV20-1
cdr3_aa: CSAWRGHEQYF
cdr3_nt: TGCAGTGCTTGGAGGGGACACGAGCAGTACTTC

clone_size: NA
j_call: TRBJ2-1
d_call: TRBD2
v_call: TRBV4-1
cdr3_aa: CASSQDITPSGRANEQFF
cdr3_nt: TGCGCCAGCAGCCAAGATATCACTCCTAGCGGGAGGGCCAATGAGCAGTTCTTC

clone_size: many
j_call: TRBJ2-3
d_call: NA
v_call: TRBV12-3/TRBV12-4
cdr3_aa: CASTSGQLTDTQYF
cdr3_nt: TGTGCCAGCACCTCGGGACAACTCACAGATACGCAGTATTTT

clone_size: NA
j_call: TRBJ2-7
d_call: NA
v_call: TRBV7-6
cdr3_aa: CASSSRDTSYEQYF
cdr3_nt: TGTGCCAGCAGCTCACGGGACACGAGCTACGAGCAGTACTTC

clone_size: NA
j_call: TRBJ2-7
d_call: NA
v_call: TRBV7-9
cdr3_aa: CASSLEAGISYEQYF
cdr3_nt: TGTGCCAGCAGCTTAGAGGCAGGGATATCCTACGAGCAGTACTTC